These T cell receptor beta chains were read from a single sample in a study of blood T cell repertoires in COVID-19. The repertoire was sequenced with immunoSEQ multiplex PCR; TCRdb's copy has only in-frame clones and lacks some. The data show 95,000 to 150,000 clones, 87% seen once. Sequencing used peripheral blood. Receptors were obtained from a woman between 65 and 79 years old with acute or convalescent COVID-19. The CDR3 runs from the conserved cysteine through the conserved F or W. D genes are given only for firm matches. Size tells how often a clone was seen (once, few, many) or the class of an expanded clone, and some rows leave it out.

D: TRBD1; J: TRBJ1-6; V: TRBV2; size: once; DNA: TGTGCCAGCAGGGGGACAGGGAGCTCCTATAATTCACCCCTCCACTTT; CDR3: CASRGTGSSYNSPLHF
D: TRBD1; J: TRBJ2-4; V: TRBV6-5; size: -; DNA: TGTGCCAGCAGGAATCCGGGACAGGGCGCTCCCCGCTTC; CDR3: CASRNPGQGAPRF
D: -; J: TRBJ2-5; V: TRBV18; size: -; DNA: TGTGCCAGCTCACCCCGGGACACCGCGGGGACCCAGTACTTC; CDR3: CASSPRDTAGTQYF
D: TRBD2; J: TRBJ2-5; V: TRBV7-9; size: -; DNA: TGTGCCAGCAGCCCTGGGCTAGCGGGGGAAGTAGGTGAGACCCAGTACTTC; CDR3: CASSPGLAGEVGETQYF
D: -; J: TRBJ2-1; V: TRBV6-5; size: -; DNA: TGTGCCGGGGAGGAGGGGAACGGGAATGAGCAGTTCTTC; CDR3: CAGEEGNGNEQFF
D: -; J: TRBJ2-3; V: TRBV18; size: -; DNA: TGTGCCAGCTCACCAGCGGGCACAGATACGCAGTATTTT; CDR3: CASSPAGTDTQYF
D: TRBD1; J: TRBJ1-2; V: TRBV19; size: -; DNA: TGTGCCAGTAGTAGACAGGGCTCGTCTTCTGGCTACACCTTC; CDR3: CASSRQGSSSGYTF
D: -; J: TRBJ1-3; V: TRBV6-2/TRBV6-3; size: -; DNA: TGTGCCAGCAGTTACTCAAGGGACACGGCTGGAAACACCATATATTTT; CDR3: CASSYSRDTAGNTIYF
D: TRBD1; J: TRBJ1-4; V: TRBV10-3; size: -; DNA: TGTGCCACCGGAACGAAGACAGGGGGTAATGAAAAACTGTTTTTT; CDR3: CATGTKTGGNEKLFF
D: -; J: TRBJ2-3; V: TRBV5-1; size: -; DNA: TGCGCCAGCAGCTTGGGCGGGGTAGATACGCAGTATTTT; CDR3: CASSLGGVDTQYF
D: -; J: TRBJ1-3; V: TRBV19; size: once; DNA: TGTGCCAGTAGTCCCACAGCCTCTGGAAACACCATATATTTT; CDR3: CASSPTASGNTIYF
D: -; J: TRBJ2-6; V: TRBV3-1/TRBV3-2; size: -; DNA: TGTGCCAGCAGCCAAGTCAGGACTGGTTACTACTCCTCTGGGGCCAACGTCCTGACTTTC; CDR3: CASSQVRTGYYSSGANVLTF
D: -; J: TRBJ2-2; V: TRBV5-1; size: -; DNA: TGCGCCAGCAGCTTGGAACAGGGTACCGGGGAGCTGTTTTTT; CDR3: CASSLEQGTGELFF
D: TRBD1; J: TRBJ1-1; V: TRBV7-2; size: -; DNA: TGTGCCAGCAGCTTAGGCGGACAGGCGAACACTGAAGCTTTCTTT; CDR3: CASSLGGQANTEAFF
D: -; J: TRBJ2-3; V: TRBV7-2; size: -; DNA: TGTGCCAGCAGCCCCCGACAGACCACAGATACGCAGTATTTT; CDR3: CASSPRQTTDTQYF
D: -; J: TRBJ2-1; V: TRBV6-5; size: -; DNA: TGTGCCAGCAGACCCGGGGTACGCAATGAGCAGTTCTTC; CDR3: CASRPGVRNEQFF
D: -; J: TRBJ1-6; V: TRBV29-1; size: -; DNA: TGCAGCGATCGCCGGACAGAGTATAATTCACCCCTCCACTTT; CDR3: CSDRRTEYNSPLHF
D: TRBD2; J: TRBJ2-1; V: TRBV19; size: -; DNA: TGTGCCAGTAGTATCCAGACTAGCGGGCTCTACAATGAGCAGTTCTTC; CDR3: CASSIQTSGLYNEQFF
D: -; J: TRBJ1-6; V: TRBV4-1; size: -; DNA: TGCGCCAGCAGCCCACGCCAGGGAATTGATTCACCCCTCCACTTT; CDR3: CASSPRQGIDSPLHF
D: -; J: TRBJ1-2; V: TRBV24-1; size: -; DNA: TGTGCCACCAGTGATTTGGGCAGAAACTATGGCTACACCTTC; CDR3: CATSDLGRNYGYTF
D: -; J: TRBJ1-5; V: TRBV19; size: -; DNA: TGTGCCAGTAGGCCCTCTAGGGAGGATAGCAATCAGCCCCAGCATTTT; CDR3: CASRPSREDSNQPQHF
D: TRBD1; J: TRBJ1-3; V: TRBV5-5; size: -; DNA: TGTGCCAGCAGCATACAGGGGGCGTTGGGAAACACCATATATTTT; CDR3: CASSIQGALGNTIYF
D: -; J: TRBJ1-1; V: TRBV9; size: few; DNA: TGTGCCAGCAGCGTAGCTATGAACACTGAAGCTTTCTTT; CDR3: CASSVAMNTEAFF
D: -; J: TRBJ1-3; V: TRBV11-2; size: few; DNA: TGTGCCAGCAGCGACACCAACCGGGACTCAGGAAACACCATATATTTT; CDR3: CASSDTNRDSGNTIYF
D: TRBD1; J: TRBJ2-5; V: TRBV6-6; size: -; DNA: TGTGCCAGCAGTCCGGGACAGGGGTCCGGGGGGTTAGAGACCCAGTACTTC; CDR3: CASSPGQGSGGLETQYF
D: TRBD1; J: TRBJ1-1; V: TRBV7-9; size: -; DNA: TGTGCCAGCTCTGCTGGAGGGGGCTATACTGAAGCTTTCTTT; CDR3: CASSAGGGYTEAFF
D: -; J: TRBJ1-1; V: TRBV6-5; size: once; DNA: TGTGCCAGCAGTTACTCCGGCCCCGGGGCTGAAGCTTTCTTT; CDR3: CASSYSGPGAEAFF
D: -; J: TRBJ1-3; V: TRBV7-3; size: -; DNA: TGTGCCAGCAGCTTAACTGGTGGGGGCAGTGGAAACACCATATATTTT; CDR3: CASSLTGGGSGNTIYF
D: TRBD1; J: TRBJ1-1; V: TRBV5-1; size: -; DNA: TGCGCCAGCAGCTGGTGGGACAGCGTGAACACTGAAGCTTTCTTT; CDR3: CASSWWDSVNTEAFF
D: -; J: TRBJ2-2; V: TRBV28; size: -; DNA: TGTGCCAGCAGGACAGGATCCGGGGAGCTGTTTTTT; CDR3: CASRTGSGELFF
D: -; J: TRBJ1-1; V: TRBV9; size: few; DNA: TGTGCCAGCAGCGCCTTGGCAGGGATGGGGAACACTGAAGCTTTCTTT; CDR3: CASSALAGMGNTEAFF
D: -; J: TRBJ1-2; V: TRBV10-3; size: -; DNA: TGTGCCATCATAATCCTACGCCTATCCCTTACTAACTATGGCTACACCTTC; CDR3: CAIIILRLSLTNYGYTF
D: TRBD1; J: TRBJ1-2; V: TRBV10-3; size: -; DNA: TGTGCCATCAGTGAGTCCGGGACAGGGCTAGGCTACACCTTC; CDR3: CAISESGTGLGYTF
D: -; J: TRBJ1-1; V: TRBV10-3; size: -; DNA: TGTGCCATCAGTCGGGCGGGAAACACTGAAGCTTTCTTT; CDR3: CAISRAGNTEAFF
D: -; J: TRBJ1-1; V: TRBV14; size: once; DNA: TGTGCCAGCAGCCCGTCCGGGAGGAAAAACACTGAAGCTTTCTTT; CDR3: CASSPSGRKNTEAFF
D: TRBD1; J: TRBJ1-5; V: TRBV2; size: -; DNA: TGTGCCAGCGTTGTGAGACAGGGCCATCAGCCCCAGCATTTT; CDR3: CASVVRQGHQPQHF
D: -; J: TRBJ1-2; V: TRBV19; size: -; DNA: TGTGCCAGTACCCTACAGGGTCTCGGTGGCTACACCTTC; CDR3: CASTLQGLGGYTF
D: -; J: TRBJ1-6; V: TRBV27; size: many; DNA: TGTGCCAGCAGTTTAGGAGGGCTCCGTAATTCACCCCTCCACTTT; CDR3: CASSLGGLRNSPLHF
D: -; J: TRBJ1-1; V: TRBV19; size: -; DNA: TGTGCCAGTACCCGATCCCCGGGGAACACTGAAGCTTTCTTT; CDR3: CASTRSPGNTEAFF
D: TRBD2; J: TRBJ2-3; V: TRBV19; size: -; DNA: TGTGCCAGTACTCGGACTAGCGGGGCCACAGATACGCAGTATTTT; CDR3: CASTRTSGATDTQYF
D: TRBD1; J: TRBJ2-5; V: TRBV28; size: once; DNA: TGTGCCAGCAGTTTAGGTCAGGGGGCGCGACTGCAGTACTTC; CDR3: CASSLGQGARLQYF
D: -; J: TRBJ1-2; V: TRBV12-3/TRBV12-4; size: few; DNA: TGTGCCAGCAGTTCTGGTCCGGGGTATGGCTACACCTTC; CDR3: CASSSGPGYGYTF
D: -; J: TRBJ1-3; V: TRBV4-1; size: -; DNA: TGCGCCAGCAGCCAAGAGGGGGGGGACGGACGCTCTGGAAACACCATATATTTT; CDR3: CASSQEGGDGRSGNTIYF
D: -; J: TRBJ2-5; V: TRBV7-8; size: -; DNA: TGTGCCAGCAGCGCCAGAGAGGATTCGGAGACCCAGTACTTC; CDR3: CASSAREDSETQYF
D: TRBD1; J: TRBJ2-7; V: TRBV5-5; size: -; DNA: TGTGCCAGCAGCGGCTGGACAGGGGGGACCTACGAGCAGTACTTC; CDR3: CASSGWTGGTYEQYF
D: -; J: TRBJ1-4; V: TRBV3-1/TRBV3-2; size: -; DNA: TGTGCCAGCAGCCCTTTCGGCGGTAATGAAAAACTGTTTTTT; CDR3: CASSPFGGNEKLFF
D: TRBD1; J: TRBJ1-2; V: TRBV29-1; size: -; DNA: TGCAGCGTACGCCGGGACAGGTTCCCTTATGGCTACACCTTC; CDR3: CSVRRDRFPYGYTF
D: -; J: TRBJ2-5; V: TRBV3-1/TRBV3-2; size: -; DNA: TGTGCCAGCAGCCAAGCAACGGGGAACCAAGAGACCCAGTACTTC; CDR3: CASSQATGNQETQYF
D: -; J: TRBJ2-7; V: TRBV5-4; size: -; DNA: TGTGCCAGCAGCTCCCGGACTACCGGGGACGAGCAGTACTTC; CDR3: CASSSRTTGDEQYF
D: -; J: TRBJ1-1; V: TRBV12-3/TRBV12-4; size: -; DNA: TGTGCCAGCAGTTTCGTGAACACTGAAGCTTTCTTT; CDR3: CASSFVNTEAFF
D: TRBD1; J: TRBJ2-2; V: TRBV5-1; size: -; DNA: TGCGCCAGCTTCCACGCTGGACAGGGGCTGGGGGAGCTGTTTTTT; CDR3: CASFHAGQGLGELFF